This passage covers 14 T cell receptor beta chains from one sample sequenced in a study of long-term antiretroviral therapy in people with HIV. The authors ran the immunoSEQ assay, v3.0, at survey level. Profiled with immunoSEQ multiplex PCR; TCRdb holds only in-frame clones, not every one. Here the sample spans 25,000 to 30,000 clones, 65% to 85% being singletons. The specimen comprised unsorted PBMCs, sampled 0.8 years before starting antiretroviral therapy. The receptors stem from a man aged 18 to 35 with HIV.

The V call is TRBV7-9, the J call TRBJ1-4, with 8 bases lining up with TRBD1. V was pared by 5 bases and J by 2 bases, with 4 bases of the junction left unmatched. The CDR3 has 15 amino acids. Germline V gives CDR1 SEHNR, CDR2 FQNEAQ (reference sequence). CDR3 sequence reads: CASSPRDRTNEKLFF. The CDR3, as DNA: TGTGCCAGCAGCCCCCGGGACAGGACTAATGAAAAACTGTTTTTT.

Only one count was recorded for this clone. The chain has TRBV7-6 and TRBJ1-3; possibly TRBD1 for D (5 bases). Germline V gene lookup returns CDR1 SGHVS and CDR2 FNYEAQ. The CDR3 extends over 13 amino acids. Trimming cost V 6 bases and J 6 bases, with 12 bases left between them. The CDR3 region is CASSIGTENTIYF. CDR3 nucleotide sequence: TGTGCCAGCAGTATTGGGACCGAAAACACCATATATTTT.

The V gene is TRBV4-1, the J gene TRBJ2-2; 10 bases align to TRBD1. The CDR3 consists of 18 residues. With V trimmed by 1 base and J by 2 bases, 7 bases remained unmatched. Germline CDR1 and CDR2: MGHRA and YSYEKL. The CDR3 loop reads CASSQVPGTGVNTGELFF. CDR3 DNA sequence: TGCGCCAGCAGCCAAGTCCCCGGGACAGGGGTCAACACCGGGGAGCTGTTTTTT.

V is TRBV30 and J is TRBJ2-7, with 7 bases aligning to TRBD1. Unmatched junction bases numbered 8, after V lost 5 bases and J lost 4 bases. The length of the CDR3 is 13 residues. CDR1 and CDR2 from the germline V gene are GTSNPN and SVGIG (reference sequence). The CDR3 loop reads CAWDGTVSYEQYF. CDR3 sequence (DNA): TGTGCCTGGGACGGGACAGTTAGTTACGAGCAGTACTTC.

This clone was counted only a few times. This CDR3 is CASSQDRAYEQYF. CDR3 nucleotide sequence: TGTGCCAGTAGTCAGGACAGGGCGTACGAGCAGTACTTC. This chain connects TRBV2 to TRBJ2-7; 8 nucleotides match TRBD1. Looked up from germline, CDR1 is SNHLY and CDR2 is FYNNEI. The V and J ends lost 9 bases and 4 bases, in that order; junction bases with no gene match: 8. CDR3 length: 13 residues.

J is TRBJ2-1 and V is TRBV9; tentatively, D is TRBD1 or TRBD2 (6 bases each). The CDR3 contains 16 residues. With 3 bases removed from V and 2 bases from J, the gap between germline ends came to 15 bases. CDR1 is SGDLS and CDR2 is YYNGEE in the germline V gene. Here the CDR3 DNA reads TGTGCCAGCAGCGCCGGGGGCGGGATTGCCTACAATGAGCAGTTCTTC. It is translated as CASSAGGGIAYNEQFF.

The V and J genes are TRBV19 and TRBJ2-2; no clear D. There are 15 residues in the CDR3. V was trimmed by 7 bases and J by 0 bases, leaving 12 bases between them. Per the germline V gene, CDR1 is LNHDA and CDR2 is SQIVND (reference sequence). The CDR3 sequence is CASNDIASNTGELFF. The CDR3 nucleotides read TGTGCCAGTAACGACATAGCATCGAACACCGGGGAGCTGTTTTTT.

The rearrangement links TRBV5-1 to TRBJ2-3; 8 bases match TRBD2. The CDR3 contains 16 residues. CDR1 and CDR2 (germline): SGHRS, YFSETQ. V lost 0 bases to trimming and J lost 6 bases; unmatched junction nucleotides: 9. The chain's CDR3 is CASSLDPAGVSDTQYF. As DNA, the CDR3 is TGCGCCAGCAGCTTGGATCCAGCGGGAGTTTCTGATACGCAGTATTTT.

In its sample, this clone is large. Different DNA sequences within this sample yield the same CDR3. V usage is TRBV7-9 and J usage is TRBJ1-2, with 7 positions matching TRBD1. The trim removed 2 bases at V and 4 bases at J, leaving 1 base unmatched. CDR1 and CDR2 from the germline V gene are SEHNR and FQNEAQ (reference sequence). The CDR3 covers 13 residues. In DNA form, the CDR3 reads TGTGCCAGCAGCTTACCAGGGGGCTATGGCTACACCTTC. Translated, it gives CASSLPGGYGYTF.

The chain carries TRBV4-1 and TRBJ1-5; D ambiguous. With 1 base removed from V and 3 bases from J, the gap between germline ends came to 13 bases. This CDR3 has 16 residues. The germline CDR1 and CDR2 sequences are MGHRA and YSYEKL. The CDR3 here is CASSQVYGRNNQPQHF. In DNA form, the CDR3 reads TGCGCCAGCAGCCAAGTATATGGGCGGAACAATCAGCCCCAGCATTTT.

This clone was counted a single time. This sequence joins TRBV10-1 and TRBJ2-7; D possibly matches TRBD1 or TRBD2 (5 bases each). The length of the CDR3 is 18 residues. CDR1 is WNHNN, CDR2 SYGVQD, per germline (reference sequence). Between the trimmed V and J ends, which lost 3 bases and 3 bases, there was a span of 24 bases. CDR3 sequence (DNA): TGCGCCAGCAGTGATCCTGTGGGATTCGGGGCCACCAACTACGAGCAGTACTTC. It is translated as CASSDPVGFGATNYEQYF.

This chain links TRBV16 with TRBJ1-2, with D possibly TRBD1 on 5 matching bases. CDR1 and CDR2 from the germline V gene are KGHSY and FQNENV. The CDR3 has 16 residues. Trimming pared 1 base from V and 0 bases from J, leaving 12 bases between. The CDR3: CASSQWDRLANYGYTF. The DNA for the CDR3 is TGTGCCAGCAGCCAATGGGACCGGTTAGCTAACTATGGCTACACCTTC.

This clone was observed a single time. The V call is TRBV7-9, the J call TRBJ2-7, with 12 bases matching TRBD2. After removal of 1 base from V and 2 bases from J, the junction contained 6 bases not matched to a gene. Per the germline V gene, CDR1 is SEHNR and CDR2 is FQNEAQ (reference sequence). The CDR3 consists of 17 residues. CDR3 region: CASSLGLAGVVTYEQYF. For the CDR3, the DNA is TGTGCCAGCAGCTTAGGACTAGCGGGAGTTGTTACCTACGAGCAGTACTTC.

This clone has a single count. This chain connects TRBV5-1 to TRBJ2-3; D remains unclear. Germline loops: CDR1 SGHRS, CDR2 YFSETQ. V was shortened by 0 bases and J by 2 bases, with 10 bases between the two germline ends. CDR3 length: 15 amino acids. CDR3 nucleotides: TGCGCCAGCAGCTTGGCTTTGCGGACCACAGATACGCAGTATTTT. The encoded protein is CASSLALRTTDTQYF.